The entry below gives a single T cell receptor beta chain sequence along with its context. This clonotype was observed many times. The antigen it binds to is not known. Nothing much larger sits one base from this clone, and base qualities are not available. The germline V gene supplies CDR1 SQVTM and CDR2 ANQGSEA. From the cysteine through the phenylalanine, the CDR3 covers 16 amino acids. Only the CDR3 part of the read is kept: 48 bases, read in frame from the first base. Trimmed from V: 1 base; trimmed from J: 2 bases; junction bases lacking a gene match: 5. This specimen comes from a study of blood T cells in healthy people across ages (dated by TCRdb to between 2014 and 2016). For the study in its entirety: In model experiments, roughly one uniquely barcoded TCR beta cDNA molecule per two T cells was captured by template switching. Age-related changes in TCR beta repertoire diversity were measured in the study by deep sequencing normalized with unique cDNA molecular identifiers. Four age groups were formed from the donors: young (average 16 years), middle-aged (just under 40), aged (under 70) and long-lived (approximately 80). To avoid experimental bias, donors of different ages were distributed randomly across sequencing lanes. For two donors (one aged 18 to 30 and one aged 80 or older), the study analyzed two additional independent replicas of 1 million unique cDNA reads from the same blood draw.

The method behind the library was 5' RACE. The listed sequencing device is Illumina HiSeq 2500. A second PCR of about 6 to 11 cycles was performed with a sample-barcoded 5' primer and a J-beta primer mix. Each TCR beta cDNA molecule received a unique molecular identifier from a template-switch 5' adaptor carrying 12 random nucleotides. Each sample yielded at least 2.5 million CDR3-containing paired-end reads. All of the RNA was converted into first-strand cDNA using the Mint cDNA synthesis kit, with a TRBC-specific oligonucleotide serving as the primer. After uracil-DNA glycosylase treatment, a first 18-cycle PCR used universal primers M1SS and BC2_uni_R on all cDNA. Under the source paper's analysis protocol: For normalization, 1 million high-quality reads were randomly selected from each sample, with every read carrying a distinct molecular identifier. Instead of being binned into consensus sequences, reads with shared molecular identifiers were discarded. MiTCR, run with a Q25 quality threshold and the strictest error-elimination algorithm, handled CDR3 identification, clonotype clustering and error correction. A nonparametric unseen species model using Euler transformation provided a lower-bound estimate of total TCR beta diversity. TCRdb reprocessing: public reads trimmed at Q25 with fastp, clones called with MiXCR, in-frame beta chains kept. Each entry merges the rows of one CDR3 protein and shows their most common DNA and genes. It is TCRdb's table, rather than the study itself, that gives the V and J calls and clone size. The sample includes 600,000 to 1,000,000 distinct CDR3 sequences, with roughly 60% observed a single time. About 20% of the sample comes from the top ten.

The investigation overall reported the following: Compared with the aged group, more naive CD4+ T cells, fewer expanded clones and increased TCR diversity were shown by the long-lived group, suggesting age selection. Because the CMV infection status of the donors was unknown, age-related changes in expanded clonotypes may potentially have been confounded. There was a strong correlation between observed TCR beta diversity and the percentage of naive T cells measured by flow cytometry. As age increased, observed TCR beta diversity per million T cells dropped in a roughly linear way, and a significant reduction was already evident by age about 40. Conclusive comparison of naive and antigen-experienced compartments was prevented by the profiling of bulk unsorted PBMCs. Total diversity estimates from one million sequenced T cells were considered lower bounds and underestimates.

The donors were about 40 Caucasian individuals from Russia, aged roughly 6 to 90 years, who were systemically healthy. Each donor gave about 11 milliliters of peripheral blood, drawn into EDTA-treated Vacutainer tubes. Ficoll-Paque density-gradient centrifugation was used to isolate PBMCs, with at least 7 million per sample. Total RNA was extracted from PBMCs with Trizol reagent, with at least 6 micrograms obtained per sample. The percentages of naive CD45RAhigh/CD27high T cells were determined by flow cytometry on a PBMC aliquot from every donor. This clonotype was sampled from a man aged 25 to 40 in good health. Sequences were obtained from blood. The rearranged segments are TRBV29-1 and TRBJ2-7; 13 of the junction bases match TRBD2. The DNA sequence follows: TGCAGCGTTGAAGGGACTAGCGGGAGTGAAGCCTACGAGCAGTACTTC. This is translated as CSVEGTSGSEAYEQYF.